This TCR beta chain stems from a study of blood T cell repertoires in COVID-19. Background on the study: COVID-19 samples from acute and convalescent phases originated in the United States, Italy and Spain. PBMCs, B-cell-depleted T cells, or T cells provided the cDNA or gDNA that made up the material.

Sequencing used immunoSEQ multiplex PCR; TCRdb keeps in-frame clones, though not all of them. The data contain 450,000 to 500,000 clones, 87% of them singletons. This CDR3 has 14 amino acids. V trimming: 6 bases; J trimming: 3 bases; junction bases outside the gene matches: 8. Germline V gene data show CDR1 as MNHEY and CDR2 as SVGAGI. Source material: PBMCs or T cells enriched from blood (not recorded which). The V call is TRBV6-5, the J call TRBJ2-7, with TRBD1 matching over 7 bases. This sequence originates from a woman aged 18-29 years who had recovered from COVID-19. The CDR3 region is CASRTGWGFYEQYF. The CDR3 bases are TGTGCCAGCAGGACAGGGTGGGGGTTCTACGAGCAGTACTTC.